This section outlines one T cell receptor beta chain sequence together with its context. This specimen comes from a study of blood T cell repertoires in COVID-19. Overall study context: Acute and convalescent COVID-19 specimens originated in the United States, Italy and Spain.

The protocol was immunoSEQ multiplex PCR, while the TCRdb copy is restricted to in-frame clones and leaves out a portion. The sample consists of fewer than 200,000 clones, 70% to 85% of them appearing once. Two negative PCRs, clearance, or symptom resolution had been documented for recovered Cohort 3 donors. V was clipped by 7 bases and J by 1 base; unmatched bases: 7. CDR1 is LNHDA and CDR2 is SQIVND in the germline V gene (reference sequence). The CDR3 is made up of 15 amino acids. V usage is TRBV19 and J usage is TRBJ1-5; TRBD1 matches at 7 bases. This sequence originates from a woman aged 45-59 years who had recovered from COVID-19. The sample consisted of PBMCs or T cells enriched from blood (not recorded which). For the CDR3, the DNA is TGTGCCAGTACCCTGACAGGGACGAGCAATCAGCCCCAGCATTTT. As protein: CASTLTGTSNQPQHF.